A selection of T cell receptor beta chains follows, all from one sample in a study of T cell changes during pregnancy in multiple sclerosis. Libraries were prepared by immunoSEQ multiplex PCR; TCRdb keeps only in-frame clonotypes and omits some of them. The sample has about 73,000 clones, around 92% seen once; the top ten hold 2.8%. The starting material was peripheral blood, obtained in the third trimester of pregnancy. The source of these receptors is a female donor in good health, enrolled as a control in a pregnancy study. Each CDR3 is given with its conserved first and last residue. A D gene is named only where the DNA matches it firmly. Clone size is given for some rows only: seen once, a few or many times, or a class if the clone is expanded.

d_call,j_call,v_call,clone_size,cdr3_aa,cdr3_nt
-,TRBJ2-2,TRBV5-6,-,CASITMLREATGELFF,TGTGCCAGCATCACTATGCTGCGGGAAGCCACCGGGGAGCTGTTTTTT
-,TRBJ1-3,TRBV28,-,CASSFPYRFLSGNTIYF,TGTGCCAGCAGTTTTCCTTACAGGTTCCTCTCTGGAAACACCATATATTTT
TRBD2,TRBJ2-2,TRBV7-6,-,CASSFRTSGTGELFF,TGTGCCAGCAGCTTTAGGACTAGCGGGACCGGGGAGCTGTTTTTT
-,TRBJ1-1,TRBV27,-,CASLGGYTEAFF,TGTGCCAGCCTAGGGGGATACACTGAAGCTTTCTTT
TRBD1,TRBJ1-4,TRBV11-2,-,CASSLRLPGQGLTNEKLFF,TGTGCCAGCAGCTTACGACTACCGGGACAGGGTTTGACTAATGAAAAACTGTTTTTT
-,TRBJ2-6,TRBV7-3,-,CASSSRGANVLTF,TGTGCCAGCAGCTCCAGGGGGGCCAACGTCCTGACTTTC
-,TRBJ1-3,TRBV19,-,CASSIGVSGNTIYF,TGTGCCAGTAGTATCGGGGTCTCTGGAAACACCATATATTTT
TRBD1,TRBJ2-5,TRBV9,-,CASSAGGSWETQYF,TGTGCCAGCAGCGCAGGGGGCTCTTGGGAGACCCAGTACTTC
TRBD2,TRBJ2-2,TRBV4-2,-,CASSHSGLAGDGGELFF,TGTGCCAGCAGCCACTCGGGACTAGCGGGAGATGGCGGGGAGCTGTTTTTT
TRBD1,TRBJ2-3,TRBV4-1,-,CASSQTPPGQGLDTQYF,TGCGCCAGCAGCCAAACTCCCCCGGGACAGGGGCTAGATACGCAGTATTTT
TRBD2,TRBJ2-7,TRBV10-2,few,CASSRTSGGAVEQYF,TGCGCCAGCAGTCGAACTAGCGGGGGGGCCGTCGAGCAGTACTTC
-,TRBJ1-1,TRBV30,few,CAWARDINTEAFF,TGTGCCTGGGCCCGGGACATTAACACTGAAGCTTTCTTT
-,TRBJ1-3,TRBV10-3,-,CAISESIGGPENTIYF,TGTGCCATCAGTGAGTCGATCGGGGGTCCGGAAAACACCATATATTTT
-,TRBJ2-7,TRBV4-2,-,CASSQILGGGGLDEQYF,TGTGCCAGCAGCCAAATTTTAGGGGGAGGGGGTCTCGACGAGCAGTACTTC
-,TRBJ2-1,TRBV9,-,CASSVFDDNNEQFF,TGTGCCAGCAGCGTGTTTGACGACAACAATGAGCAGTTCTTC
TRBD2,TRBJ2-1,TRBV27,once,CASSLGGDNEQFF,TGTGCCAGCAGTTTAGGGGGGGATAATGAGCAGTTCTTC
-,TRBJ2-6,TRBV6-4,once,CASSDSAGSGANVLTF,TGTGCCAGCAGTGACTCGGCGGGGTCTGGGGCCAACGTCCTGACTTTC
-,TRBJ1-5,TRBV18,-,CASSLTGSNQPQHF,TGTGCCAGCTCACTAACAGGGTCGAATCAGCCCCAGCATTTT
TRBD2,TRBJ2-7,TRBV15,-,CATSGARVAGVFDEQYF,TGTGCCACCAGCGGAGCTCGGGTAGCGGGAGTTTTCGACGAGCAGTACTTC
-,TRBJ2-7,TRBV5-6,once,CASSLAQGSTYEQYF,TGTGCCAGCAGCTTGGCTCAGGGTTCTACCTACGAGCAGTACTTC
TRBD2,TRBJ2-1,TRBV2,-,CASSKIMTSGLNEQFF,TGTGCCAGCAGTAAAATTATGACTAGCGGCCTCAATGAGCAGTTCTTC
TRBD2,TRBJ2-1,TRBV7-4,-,CASSLGGLAGSSYNEQFF,TGTGCCAGCAGCTTAGGTGGACTAGCGGGTAGCTCCTACAATGAGCAGTTCTTC
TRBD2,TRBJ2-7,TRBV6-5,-,CASSGLAGTYEQYF,TGTGCCAGCAGCGGACTAGCGGGGACCTACGAGCAGTACTTC
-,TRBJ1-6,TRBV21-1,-,CASIRGHLLHF,TGTGCCAGCATCAGGGGCCACCTCCTCCACTTT
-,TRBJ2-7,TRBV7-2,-,CASSSTGASNYEQYF,TGTGCCAGCAGCTCGACTGGGGCATCTAACTACGAGCAGTACTTC
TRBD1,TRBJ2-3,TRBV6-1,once,CASSKDRGWTDTQYF,TGTGCCAGCAGCAAGGACAGGGGATGGACAGATACGCAGTATTTT
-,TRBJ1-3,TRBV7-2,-,CASSWVWAPENTIYF,TGTGCCAGCAGCTGGGTCTGGGCTCCGGAAAACACCATATATTTT
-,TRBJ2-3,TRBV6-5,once,CASRRPGADTQYF,TGTGCCAGCAGGCGGCCGGGGGCAGATACGCAGTATTTT
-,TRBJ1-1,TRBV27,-,CASSPGGRATEAFF,TGTGCCAGCAGTCCAGGTGGCCGAGCCACTGAAGCTTTCTTT
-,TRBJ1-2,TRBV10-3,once,CAISEGTNYWGYGYTF,TGTGCCATCAGTGAGGGGACAAACTATTGGGGCTATGGCTACACCTTC
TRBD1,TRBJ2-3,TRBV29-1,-,CSATRGTVDDTQYF,TGCAGCGCCACCAGAGGGACAGTTGACGATACGCAGTATTTT
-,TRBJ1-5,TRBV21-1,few,CASSKGTDTLNQPQHF,TGTGCCAGCAGCAAGGGGACAGATACCTTGAATCAGCCCCAGCATTTT
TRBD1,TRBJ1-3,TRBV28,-,CASSRDRGQNTIYF,TGTGCCAGCAGTCGGGACAGGGGGCAGAACACCATATATTTT
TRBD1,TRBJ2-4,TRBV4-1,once,CASSQQYRGIKNIQYF,TGCGCCAGCAGCCAACAATACAGGGGAATCAAAAACATTCAGTACTTC
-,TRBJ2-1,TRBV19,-,CASSMDSSYNEQFF,TGTGCCAGTAGCATGGACAGCTCCTACAATGAGCAGTTCTTC
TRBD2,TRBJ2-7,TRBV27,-,CASSPPSGGPYEQYF,TGTGCCAGCAGTCCCCCGAGCGGGGGGCCCTACGAGCAGTACTTC
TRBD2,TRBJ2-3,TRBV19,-,CASSAQRGTDTQYF,TGTGCCAGTAGCGCCCAGCGGGGGACAGATACGCAGTATTTT